This T cell receptor (beta chain) was captured in a study of Graves' ophthalmopathy and Graves' hyperthyroidism. The authors amplified TCR beta CDR3 regions, and they did so from RNA transcripts for repertoire sequencing. Investigators did first-round RT-PCR with HTBI primers, then second-round multiplex PCR. TCRdb independently ran MiXCR on the multiplex PCR reads; one entry per CDR3 protein. In the table there are about 640,000 distinct CDR3 sequences, more than 40% of which are singletons. CDR3 length equals 15 residues. V shed 5 bases and J shed 2 bases, with 15 bases lying between them. In germline, CDR1 is ENHRY, CDR2 SYGVKD.

This rearrangement joins TRBV10-3 to TRBJ1-1, with D possibly being TRBD1 (5 bases). This clonotype was sampled from an adult man with Graves' ophthalmopathy. Specimen: peripheral blood. CDR3 sequence (DNA): TGTGCCATCAGTTACTTGCCGGGACGCAACACTGAAGCTTTCTTT. Amino acid sequence: CAISYLPGRNTEAFF.